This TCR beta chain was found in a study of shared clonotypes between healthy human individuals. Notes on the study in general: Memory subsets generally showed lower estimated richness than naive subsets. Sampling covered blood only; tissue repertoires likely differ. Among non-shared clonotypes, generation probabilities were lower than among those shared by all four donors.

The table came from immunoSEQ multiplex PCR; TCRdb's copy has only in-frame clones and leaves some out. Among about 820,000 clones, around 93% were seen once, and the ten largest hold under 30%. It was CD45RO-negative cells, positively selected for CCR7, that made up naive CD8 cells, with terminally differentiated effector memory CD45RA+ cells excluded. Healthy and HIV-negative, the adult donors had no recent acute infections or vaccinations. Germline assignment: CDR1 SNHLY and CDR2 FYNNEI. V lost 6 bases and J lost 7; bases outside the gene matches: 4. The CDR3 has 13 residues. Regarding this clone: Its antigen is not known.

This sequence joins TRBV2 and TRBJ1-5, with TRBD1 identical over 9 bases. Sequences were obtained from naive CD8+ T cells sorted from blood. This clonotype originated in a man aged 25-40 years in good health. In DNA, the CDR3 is TGTGCCAGCAGACAGGGGGCTCGGCAGCCCCAGCATTTT. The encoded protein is CASRQGARQPQHF. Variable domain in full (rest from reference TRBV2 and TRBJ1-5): EPEVTQTPSHQVTQMGQEVILRCVPISNHLYFYWYRQILGQKVEFLVSFYNNEISEKSEIFDDQFSVERPDGSNFTLKIRSTKLEDSAMYFCASRQGARQPQHFGDGTRLSIL.